This TCR beta chain came from a study of T cell repertoires in cytomegalovirus infection. About the study: Both CMV infection and a matching HLA type were indicated by public TCR beta signatures. The study, taken as a whole, reports: CMV-specific HLA-C-restricted TCR beta clonotypes dominated the ex vivo response. Of the TCR beta families, the public ones yielded a cumulative frequency that identified carriers of CMV plus the relevant HLA.

Germline CDR1 and CDR2: SGHVS and FNYEAQ. Trimming cost V 5 bases and J 4 bases; bases outside gene matches: 6. The CDR3 covers 14 residues. TCRdb called the reads again in MiXCR, with one record for every CDR3 protein. The sample records about 180,000 distinct CDR3 sequences, about 17% being singletons. A word on this clonotype: Its specificity is unknown.

V is TRBV7-6 and J is TRBJ2-5; 8 bases are a match to TRBD1. Sequenced: CD8+ T cells from PBMCs. The receptor's source is a human donor in good health (CMV status not recorded). Some clones in this sample may be carry-over from other donors' samples. The chain's CDR3 is CASSPGTGVETQYF. The DNA for the CDR3 is TGTGCCAGCAGCCCCGGGACAGGAGTAGAGACCCAGTACTTC. The variable domain in full, completed from reference TRBV7-6 and TRBJ2-5, reads GAGVSQSPRYKVTKRGQDVALRCDPISGHVSLYWYRQALGQGPEFLTYFNYEAQQDKSGLPNDRFSAERPEGSISTLTIQRTEQRDSAMYRCASSPGTGVETQYFGPGTRLLVL.